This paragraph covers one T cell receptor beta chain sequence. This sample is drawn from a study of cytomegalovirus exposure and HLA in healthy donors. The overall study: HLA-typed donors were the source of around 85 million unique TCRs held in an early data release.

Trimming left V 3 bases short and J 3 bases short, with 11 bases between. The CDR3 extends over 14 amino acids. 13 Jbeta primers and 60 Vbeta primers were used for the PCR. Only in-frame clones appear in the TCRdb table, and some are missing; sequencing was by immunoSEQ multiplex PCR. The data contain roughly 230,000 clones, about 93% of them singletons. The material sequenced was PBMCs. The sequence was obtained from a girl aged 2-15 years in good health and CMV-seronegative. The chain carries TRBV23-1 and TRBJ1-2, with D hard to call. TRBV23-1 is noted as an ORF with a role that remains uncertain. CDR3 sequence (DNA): TGCGCCAGCAGTCAGTCAGAACCCTACTATGGCTACACCTTC. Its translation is CASSQSEPYYGYTF.